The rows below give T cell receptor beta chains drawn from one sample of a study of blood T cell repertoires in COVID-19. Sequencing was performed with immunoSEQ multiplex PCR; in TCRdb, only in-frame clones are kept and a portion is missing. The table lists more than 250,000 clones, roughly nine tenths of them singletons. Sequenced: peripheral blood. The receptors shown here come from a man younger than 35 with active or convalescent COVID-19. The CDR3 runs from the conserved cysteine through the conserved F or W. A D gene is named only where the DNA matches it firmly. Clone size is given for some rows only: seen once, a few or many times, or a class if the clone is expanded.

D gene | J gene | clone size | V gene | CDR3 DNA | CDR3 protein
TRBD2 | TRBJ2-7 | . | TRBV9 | TGTGCCAGCAGCGTAGCTCCAAGCGGGCGGGAGACTACCTACGAGCAGTACTTC | CASSVAPSGRETTYEQYF
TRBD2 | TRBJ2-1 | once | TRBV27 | TGTGCCAGCAGTTTGTGGACTAGCGGGAGTGACAACAATGAGCAGTTCTTC | CASSLWTSGSDNNEQFF
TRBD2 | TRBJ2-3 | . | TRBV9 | TGTGCCAGCAGCACACTAGCGGAGGCAACAGATACGCAGTATTTT | CASSTLAEATDTQYF
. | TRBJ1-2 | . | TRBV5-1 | TGCGCCAGCAACGCAGGATCTAAAGATTATGGCTACACCTTC | CASNAGSKDYGYTF
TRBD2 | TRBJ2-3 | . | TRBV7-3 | TGTGCCAGCAGCTTACTGGGTCGGGGGGGCACAGATACGCAGTATTTT | CASSLLGRGGTDTQYF
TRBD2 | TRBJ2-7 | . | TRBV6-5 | TGTGCCAGCCGGGGGAGGGCGCGGGAGCAGTACTTC | CASRGRAREQYF
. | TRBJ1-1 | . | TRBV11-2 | TGTGCCAGCAGGCCACAGGAGAACACTGAAGCTTTCTTT | CASRPQENTEAFF
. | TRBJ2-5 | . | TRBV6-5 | TGTGCCAGCAGAGCACAGGGCAATCCATGGGAGACCCAGTACTTC | CASRAQGNPWETQYF
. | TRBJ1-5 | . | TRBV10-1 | TGCGCCAGCATGGGTAATACCAGGGAATATAGCAATCAGCCCCAGCATTTT | CASMGNTREYSNQPQHF
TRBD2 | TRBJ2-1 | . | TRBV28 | TGTGCCAGCAGTTTAGGGCTAGCGGGGGGCAATGAGCAGTTCTTC | CASSLGLAGGNEQFF
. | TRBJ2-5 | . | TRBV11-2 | TGTGCCAGCAGCGCCGGAGTAAGAGAGACCCAGTACTTC | CASSAGVRETQYF
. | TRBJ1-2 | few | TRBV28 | TGTGCCAGCAGCGACATCGACAGACCCGGGGGCTATGGCTACACCTTC | CASSDIDRPGGYGYTF
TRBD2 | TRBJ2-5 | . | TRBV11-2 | TGTGCCAGCAGCTTAGTCCCCCTAGCGGGGAGGGGAGAGACCCAGTACTTC | CASSLVPLAGRGETQYF
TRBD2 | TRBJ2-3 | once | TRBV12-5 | TGTGCTAGTGGTTCAAGGACTAGCGGGACAGATACGCAGTATTTT | CASGSRTSGTDTQYF
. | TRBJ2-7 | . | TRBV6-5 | TGTGCCAGCAGTTACTCTACCTACGAGCAGTACTTC | CASSYSTYEQYF
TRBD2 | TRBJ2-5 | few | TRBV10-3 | TGTGCCATCAGCTCAACTAGCGGGTTTCAAGAGACCCAGTACTTC | CAISSTSGFQETQYF
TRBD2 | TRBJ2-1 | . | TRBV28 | TGTGCCAGCAGTTTGGGCGGGGGTTACTACAATGAGCAGTTCTTC | CASSLGGGYYNEQFF
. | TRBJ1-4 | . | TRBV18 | TGTGCCAGCAAACAGGGTCTCAATGAAAAACTGTTTTTT | CASKQGLNEKLFF
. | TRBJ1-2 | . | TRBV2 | TGTGCCAGCAGTGAAGAAGGGGCAGGGCGAGCTAACTATGGCTACACCTTC | CASSEEGAGRANYGYTF
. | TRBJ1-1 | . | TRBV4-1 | TGCGCCAGCAGCCAAGAGAATTCAGGGGTCTGGGGCACTGAAGCTTTCTTT | CASSQENSGVWGTEAFF
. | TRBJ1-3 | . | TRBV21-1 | TGTGCCAGCAACGTGACAGGGTCTGGAAACACCATATATTTT | CASNVTGSGNTIYF
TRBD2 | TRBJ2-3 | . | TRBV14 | TGTGCCAGCAGCCTAGCGGGAGGTGGCACAGATACGCAGTATTTT | CASSLAGGGTDTQYF
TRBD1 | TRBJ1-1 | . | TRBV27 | TGTGCCAGCAGTCCCGTGGACAGGGGCATCACTGAAGCTTTCTTT | CASSPVDRGITEAFF
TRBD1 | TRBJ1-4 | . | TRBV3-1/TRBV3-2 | TGTGCCAGCAGCCAATTACAGGGGGCAACTAATGAAAAACTGTTTTTT | CASSQLQGATNEKLFF
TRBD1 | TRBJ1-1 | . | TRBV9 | TGTGCCAGCAGCGGGACAGGGGATGGTGAAGCTTTCTTT | CASSGTGDGEAFF
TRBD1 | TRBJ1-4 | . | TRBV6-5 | TGTGCCACGCCCTCGGCAGGGGGTGGTGAAAAACTGTTTTTT | CATPSAGGGEKLFF
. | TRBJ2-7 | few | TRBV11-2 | TGTGCCAGCAGCCCTAATTCCCTTTGGGAGCAGTACTTC | CASSPNSLWEQYF
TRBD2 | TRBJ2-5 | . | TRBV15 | TGTGCCACCAGCAGAACAACGGGGGGAGAAGAGACCCAGTACTTC | CATSRTTGGEETQYF
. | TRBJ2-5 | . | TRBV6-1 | TGTGCCAGCAGTGAAGCCGGCGACTACCAAGAGACCCAGTACTTC | CASSEAGDYQETQYF
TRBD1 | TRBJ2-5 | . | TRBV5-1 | TGCGCCAGCAGCTTGGGCGGGACAGGGGAGACCCAGTACTTC | CASSLGGTGETQYF
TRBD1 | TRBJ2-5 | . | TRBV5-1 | TGCGCCAGCAGCTCTCAGGCCCAGGGGGCTGGGGAGACCCAGTACTTC | CASSSQAQGAGETQYF
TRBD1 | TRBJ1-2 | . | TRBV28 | TGTGCCAGCAGTTTAGGACAGGCCCCCTATGGCTACACCTTC | CASSLGQAPYGYTF
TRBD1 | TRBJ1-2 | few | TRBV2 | TGTGCCAGCAGTGTGGTGGACAGGGGCTATGGCTACACCTTC | CASSVVDRGYGYTF
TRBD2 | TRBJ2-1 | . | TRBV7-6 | TGTGCCAGCAGCTACGAGGCGACTAGCGGCTACAATGAGCAGTTCTTC | CASSYEATSGYNEQFF
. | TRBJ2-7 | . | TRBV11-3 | TGTGCCAGCAGCTTAGATGCCGGGATTAGCTACGAGCAGTACTTC | CASSLDAGISYEQYF